The clone carrying this T cell receptor (beta chain) occurred many times. Its target is not known. The germline gives CDR1 SGHRS, CDR2 YFSETQ. This CDR3 has 15 amino acids. The germline V and J ends were trimmed by 4 bases and 2 bases, with 12 bases remaining between them. Unique molecular identifiers were incorporated into the prepared TCRbeta library. TCRdb ran MiXCR on the PCR reads and lists one entry per CDR3 protein. The repertoire holds 9,000 or so distinct CDR3 sequences, with 14% as singletons. The sample is drawn from a study of T-cell reconstitution after alpha-beta-depleted transplantation in children. General study results and limits: It was surviving recipient T cells and thymic progenitors that gave some patients high TCRbeta diversity at day 60. Alpha-beta T cells present about two months after transplant were reported to originate from several hundred expanded graft clones. At the one-year point after transplant, T-cell counts and TCRbeta diversity were found to come mostly from T cells that had been newly produced.

The sequence came from a male patient younger than 18 who had a stem cell transplant for acute lymphoblastic leukemia, so the T cells may come from the graft donor. Source: PBMCs, mostly from graft donor cells, taken 60 days after TCRalphabeta/CD19-depleted stem cell transplant. The chain employs TRBV5-1 and TRBJ2-2; maybe TRBD1 (5 bases). The CDR3 sequence: CASSPRRVNTGELFF. The DNA for the CDR3 is TGCGCCAGCAGCCCGCGCAGGGTTAACACCGGGGAGCTGTTTTTT.